The text below deals with one T cell receptor (beta chain). Antigen: not known. This record belongs to a study of shared clonotypes between healthy human individuals. General study points: It was the non-shared clonotypes that had lower generation probabilities than clonotypes shared by all four donors.

Authors' processing steps: ImmunoSEQ junction-only sequences lacked quality scores, so their filtering differed. Repertoires were generated with immunoSEQ multiplex PCR, while TCRdb's copy carries only in-frame clones and drops some. V and J calls and clone size follow that table, whereas D and trimming were derived from the DNA. This table has more than 2 million clones, around 95% appearing once. Germline V CDR1 and CDR2: ENHRY, SYGVKD. The V segment lost 3 bases and the J segment 4 bases; nucleotides outside the gene matches: 11. The CDR3 is made up of 17 amino acids. Sequencing used naive CD4+ T cells sorted from blood. The subset: CD45RA+ positively selected. The chain has TRBV10-3 and TRBJ2-7; TRBD1 matches at 11 bases. The sequence came from a man younger than 35 in good health. The CDR3 DNA follows: TGTGCCATCAGTGACCGGAAATCCGGGACAGGGGGTTACGAGCAGTACTTC. Translation gives CAISDRKSGTGGYEQYF.